A single sample is the source of the 26 T cell receptor beta chains below, sequenced in a study of post-analysis software for immune sequencing data. The study's findings and limits: Among about 5 TRBV segments more frequent in patients than controls were TRBV5-6, TRBV5-1 and TRBV20-1.

The antigens these receptors bind are not known. Unique-molecular-identifier-tagged TCR beta cDNA libraries were used. From the PCR reads, TCRdb called clonotypes with MiXCR, one entry per CDR3 protein. The sample includes around 200,000 distinct CDR3 sequences, around 29% seen only once; the top ten take less than 4%. Sequenced material: blood. The receptors come from a girl aged 2-17 years with multiple sclerosis.

The CDR3 region has the DNA TGCAGTGCTAGAGTTCCCGGGACAGAGGATGAAAAACTGTTTTTT. It encodes CSARVPGTEDEKLFF. J is TRBJ1-4 and V is TRBV20-1; TRBD1 aligns across 7 bases. This CDR3 comprises 15 residues. The trim removed 1 base at V and 6 bases at J, leaving 8 bases unmatched. Germline CDR1 reads DFQATT; CDR2 reads SNEGSKA (reference sequence).

This clonotype was found a few times. V and J are TRBV5-1 and TRBJ1-4; D is ambiguous. Germline V CDR1 and CDR2: SGHRS, YFSETQ. This CDR3 spans 14 amino acids. Trimming took off 2 bases at V and 0 bases at J, with 5 bases between the two ends. CDR3 sequence (DNA): TGCGCCAGCAGCTTCAGCACAACTAATGAAAAACTGTTTTTT. This codes for CASSFSTTNEKLFF. Combining the CDR3 with reference TRBV5-1 and TRBJ1-4 gives the whole variable domain KAGVTQTPRYLIKTRGQQVTLSCSPISGHRSVSWYQQTPGQGLQFLFEYFSETQRNKGNFPGRFSGRQFSNSRSEMNVSTLELGDSALYLCASSFSTTNEKLFFGSGTQLSVL.

The chain combines TRBV2 with TRBJ2-5; D ambiguous. The end of the DNA fits TRBJ2-7 better, so the J call may be wrong. CDR1 is SNHLY and CDR2 is FYNNEI in the germline V gene. The CDR3 spans 10 residues. For the CDR3, the DNA is TGTGCCAGCAGTCGCAACGAGCAGTACTTC. Translation: CASSRNEQYF.

This clonotype was counted many times. The chain joins TRBV3-1 to TRBJ2-5; D gene unclear. The CDR3 length is 13 residues. V was shortened by 0 bases and J by 3 bases, with 5 bases between the two germline ends. Per the germline V gene, CDR1 is LGHDT and CDR2 is YNNKEL (reference sequence). The DNA for the CDR3 is TGTGCCAGCAGCCAAGATCCGGAAGAGACCCAGTACTTC. It codes for CASSQDPEETQYF.

About this clonotype: A much larger clone is a single base away; this may be a read error. V usage is TRBV20-1 and J usage is TRBJ1-2; D is ambiguous. The V end lost 1 base, the J end lost 0 bases, and 3 bases lay between the germline ends. CDR3 size: 12 residues. Germline loops: CDR1 DFQATT, CDR2 SNEGSKA (reference sequence). The CDR3 DNA follows: TGCAGTGCTAGAGGAGCTAACTATGGCTACACCTTC. Protein sequence: CSARGANYGYTF.

This clonotype was observed many times. The rearrangement uses TRBV7-9 and TRBJ2-7, with 8 nucleotides matching TRBD1. V was clipped by 3 bases and J by 2 bases; unmatched bases: 6. Germline-derived CDR1 and CDR2 are SEHNR and FQNEAQ (reference sequence). The CDR3 is 15 residues long. The CDR3 reads CASSLISGQAYEQYF. The CDR3 bases are TGTGCCAGCAGCTTGATTTCGGGACAGGCCTACGAGCAGTACTTC. Drawing the rest from reference TRBV7-9 and TRBJ2-7, the complete variable domain is DTGVSQNPRHKITKRGQNVTFRCDPISEHNRLYWYRQTLGQGPEFLTYFQNEAQLEKSRLLSDRFSAERPKGSFSTLEIQRTEQGDSAMYLCASSLISGQAYEQYFGPGTRLTVT.

This clonotype was recorded many times. CDR3 in amino acids: CASSFRQTNYGYTF. The CDR3 DNA reads as TGTGCCAGCAGTTTTCGTCAAACTAACTATGGCTACACCTTC. The chain employs TRBV28 and TRBJ1-2, with D unclear. Germline loops: CDR1 MDHEN, CDR2 SYDVKM. V was pared by 3 bases and J by 0 bases, with 8 bases between. This CDR3 has 14 residues.

The V call is TRBV19, the J call TRBJ1-6; 9 positions match TRBD1. Germline trimming cut 3 bases from V and 10 bases from J; bases unmatched to any gene: 1. This CDR3 contains 13 residues. Germline V lookup: CDR1 LNHDA, CDR2 SQIVND (reference sequence). This chain's CDR3 is CASSIDRGSPLHF. The CDR3 bases are TGTGCCAGTAGTATCGACAGGGGGTCACCCCTCCACTTT.

This clonotype was counted at least ten times. This chain links TRBV10-3 with TRBJ1-6, with no clear D. Germline values: CDR1 ENHRY, CDR2 SYGVKD. Trimming shortened V by 4 bases and J by 0 bases, and 10 bases separated the two germline ends. The CDR3 is 16 residues long. The DNA for the CDR3 is TGTGCCATCAGTGGGACTGGGTCCTCCTATAATTCACCCCTCCACTTT. Amino acid sequence: CAISGTGSSYNSPLHF.

The DNA for the CDR3 is TGCAGTGCTAGCAAGTTGCCAGATACGCAGTATTTT. It specifies CSASKLPDTQYF. J is TRBJ2-3 and V is TRBV20-1; D is undetermined. V shed 3 bases and J shed 4 bases, with 8 bases lying between them. The CDR3 spans 12 residues. Germline V gene lookup returns CDR1 DFQATT and CDR2 SNEGSKA (reference sequence).

The table lists this clonotype with a few counts. The CDR3 sequence is CASSLRGLTYNEQFF. The CDR3 region has the DNA TGCGCCAGCAGCTTGAGGGGGTTAACCTACAATGAGCAGTTCTTC. The chain is built from TRBV5-1 and TRBJ2-1; possible D gene TRBD1, 6 bases. Trimming took 1 base from V and 2 from J, leaving 10 bases between them. Germline lookup yields CDR1 SGHRS and CDR2 YFSETQ. CDR3 length equals 15 residues.

The chain employs TRBV29-1 and TRBJ1-1; TRBD1 might be the D (5 bases). V lost 6 bases and J lost 0, with 11 bases in between. CDR3 size: 13 residues. Germline V gene data show CDR1 as SQVTM and CDR2 as ANQGSEA. CDR3 protein: CSVRGVLNTEAFF. Written as DNA, the CDR3 is TGCAGCGTGAGAGGGGTCTTGAACACTGAAGCTTTCTTT.

This chain links TRBV7-9 with TRBJ2-7; 8 bases match TRBD1. The germline V gene encodes CDR1 SEHNR and CDR2 FQNEAQ (reference sequence). V dropped 7 bases and J dropped 3; count of bases not matched to a gene: 8. There are 14 residues in the CDR3. As DNA, the CDR3 is TGTGCCAGCAACTCATCAGGGGGCTACTACGAGCAGTACTTC. Translating gives CASNSSGGYYEQYF.

Of note for this clonotype: Being one base from a much bigger clone, this may be a read error. The CDR3 reads CASSTSGTTCEQYF. Written as DNA, the CDR3 is TGCGCCAGCAGTACTAGCGGGACCACCTGCGAGCAGTACTTC. The chain is built from TRBV10-2 and TRBJ2-4; 10 nucleotides agree with TRBD2. Matching the DNA end better, TRBJ2-7 makes the J call doubtful. This CDR3 is 14 amino acids long. CDR1 and CDR2 (germline): WSHSY, SAAADI.

This clonotype was found many times. The chain employs TRBV6-5 and TRBJ1-1, with D possibly being TRBD1 (6 bases). Trimming left V 7 bases short and J 3 bases short, with 15 bases between. CDR3 size: 14 residues. From germline, CDR1 is MNHEY and CDR2 SVGAGI. CDR3 in amino acids: CASTKQGRDTEAFF. For the CDR3, the DNA is TGTGCCAGCACCAAACAGGGTAGAGACACTGAAGCTTTCTTT.

For this clonotype: This sequence may be a read error, since a much larger clone differs from it by one base. The chain uses TRBV6-2 or TRBV6-3 and TRBJ2-5, with D possibly called TRBD1 or TRBD2 (6 bases each). V dropped 2 bases and J dropped 6 bases, with 16 bases sitting between them. The CDR3 consists of 15 residues. Germline V gene data show CDR1 as MNHEY and CDR2 as SVGEGT. The CDR3 DNA reads TGTGCCAGCAGTTACGGGGGGCTCGGGGGTAAGACCCAGTACTTC. It codes for CASSYGGLGGKTQYF.

The chain links TRBV29-1 to TRBJ2-7, with 9 nucleotides matching TRBD1. The CDR3 is 17 amino acids. V lost 3 bases to trimming and J lost 0 bases; unmatched junction nucleotides: 12. CDR1 is SQVTM and CDR2 is ANQGSEA in the germline V gene. The CDR3 loop is CSVENQPGQGNSYEQYF. CDR3 DNA: TGCAGCGTTGAGAACCAACCGGGACAGGGTAACTCCTACGAGCAGTACTTC.

V is TRBV2 and J is TRBJ1-5; no definite D call. Per germline, CDR1 SNHLY and CDR2 FYNNEI. Trimming took off 0 bases at V and 3 bases at J, with 9 bases between the two ends. There are 15 residues in the CDR3. CDR3 sequence (DNA): TGTGCCAGCAGTGAAGCTGGTCAGGTCAATCAGCCCCAGCATTTT. Residues: CASSEAGQVNQPQHF.

This clonotype was picked up many times. The J gene is TRBJ2-1, the V gene TRBV2, with D possibly TRBD1 on 5 matching bases. The CDR3 loop spans 14 amino acids. CDR1 and CDR2 (germline): SNHLY, FYNNEI. V was trimmed by 4 bases and J by 0 bases, leaving 7 bases between them. DNA for the CDR3: TGTGCCAGCAGTGGAGACAGCTCCTACAATGAGCAGTTCTTC. It yields the protein CASSGDSSYNEQFF.

This clonotype was detected many times. The chain recombines TRBV2 with TRBJ1-5, with D perhaps matching TRBD1 (5 bases). The germline V gene encodes CDR1 SNHLY and CDR2 FYNNEI. The ends were cut back, 7 bases at V and 2 bases at J, with 15 bases in the middle. The CDR3 runs to 15 residues. CDR3 in DNA: TGTGCCAGCAAACTCGAGGGGCCTGGCAATCAGCCCCAGCATTTT. Its translation is CASKLEGPGNQPQHF.

V and J are TRBV30 and TRBJ2-1; 8 nucleotides agree with TRBD2. The CDR3 loop spans 16 amino acids. Germline loops: CDR1 GTSNPN, CDR2 SVGIG (reference sequence). J gave up 5 bases and V 6 bases, and 15 bases lay outside the gene matches. The chain's CDR3 is CACNTPSGGANNEQFF. The CDR3 region has the DNA TGTGCCTGTAACACACCCTCCGGGGGGGCCAACAATGAGCAGTTCTTC.

In the case of this clonotype: Its ends do not fully match the called genes, so a read error is possible. The chain links TRBV5-1 to TRBJ2-2; maybe TRBD1 (7 bases). This CDR3 contains 16 residues. CDR1 is SGHRS, CDR2 YFSETQ, per germline. Here the CDR3 reads CAGSSEPTGRTGELFF. The DNA for the CDR3 is TGCGCCGGCAGCTCGGAACCGACAGGGAGGACCGGGGAGCTGTTTTTT.

Ten or more counts support this clonotype. The CDR3 nucleotides read TGCAGCGTTGTAGATCCGATCTACGAGCAGTACTTC. This gives the protein CSVVDPIYEQYF. The chain couples TRBV29-1 to TRBJ2-7; D unclear. Germline V gene data show CDR1 as SQVTM and CDR2 as ANQGSEA. The CDR3 totals 12 residues. Between the trimmed V and J ends, which lost 4 bases and 3 bases, there was a span of 10 bases.

As concerns this clonotype: Since a much larger clone is just one base distant, this may be a read error. This rearrangement joins TRBV18 to TRBJ2-7, with D unresolved. V was shortened by 3 bases and J by 4 bases, with 10 bases between the two germline ends. The V gene's germline CDR1 is KGHSH and CDR2 LQKENI. CDR3 size: 13 residues. CDR3 loop: CASSPVTGYEQYF. The CDR3 nucleotides are TGTGCCAGCTCACCCGTAACGGGTTACGAGCAGTACTTC.

A note on this clonotype: A much larger clone is a single base away; this may be a read error. This chain uses TRBV28 with TRBJ1-2, with D uncertain. Germline CDR1 and CDR2: MDHEN and SYDVKM. The CDR3 spans 10 residues. Trimming took 5 bases from V and 8 from J, leaving 6 bases between them. CDR3 in DNA: TGTGCCAGCAGTCGGTGCGGCTACACCTTC. Amino acid sequence: CASSRCGYTF.

The V call is TRBV12-3 or TRBV12-4, the J call TRBJ1-3; 7 bases are a match to TRBD1. The V and J ends lost 3 bases and 4 bases, in that order; junction bases with no gene match: 3. The CDR3 is 14 residues long. The CDR3 protein is CASSFRGVGNTIYF. CDR3 DNA sequence: TGTGCCAGCAGTTTCAGGGGGGTCGGAAACACCATATATTTT.